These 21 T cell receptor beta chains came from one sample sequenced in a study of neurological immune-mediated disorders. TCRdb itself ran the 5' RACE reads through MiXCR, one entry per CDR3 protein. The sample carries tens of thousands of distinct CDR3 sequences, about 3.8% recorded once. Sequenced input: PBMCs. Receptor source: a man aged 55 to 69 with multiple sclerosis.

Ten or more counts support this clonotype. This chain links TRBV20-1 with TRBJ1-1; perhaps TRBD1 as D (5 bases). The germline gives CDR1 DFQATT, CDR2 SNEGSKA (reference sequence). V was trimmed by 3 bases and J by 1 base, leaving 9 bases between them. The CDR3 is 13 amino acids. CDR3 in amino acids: CSASPGQNTEAFF. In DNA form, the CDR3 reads TGCAGTGCTAGTCCTGGACAGAACACTGAAGCTTTCTTT.

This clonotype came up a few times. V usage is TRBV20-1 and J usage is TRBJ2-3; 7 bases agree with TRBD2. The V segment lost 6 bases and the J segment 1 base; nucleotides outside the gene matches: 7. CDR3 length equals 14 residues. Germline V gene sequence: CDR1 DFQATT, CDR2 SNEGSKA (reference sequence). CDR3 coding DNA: TGCAGTGCCCGCCGGGGGGAGGGCACAGATACGCAGTATTTT. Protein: CSARRGEGTDTQYF.

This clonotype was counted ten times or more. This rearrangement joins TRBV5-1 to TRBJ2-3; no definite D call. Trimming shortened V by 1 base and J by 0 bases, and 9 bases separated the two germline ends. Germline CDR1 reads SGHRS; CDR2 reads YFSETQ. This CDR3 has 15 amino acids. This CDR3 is CASSLSVTSTDTQYF. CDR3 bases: TGCGCCAGCAGCTTGTCCGTAACTAGCACAGATACGCAGTATTTT.

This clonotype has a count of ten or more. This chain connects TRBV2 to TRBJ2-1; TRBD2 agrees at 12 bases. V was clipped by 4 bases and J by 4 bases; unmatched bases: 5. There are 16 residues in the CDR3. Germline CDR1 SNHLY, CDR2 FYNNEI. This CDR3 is CASSARTSGNYNEQFF. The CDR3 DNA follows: TGTGCCAGCAGTGCCAGGACTAGCGGGAATTACAATGAGCAGTTCTTC.

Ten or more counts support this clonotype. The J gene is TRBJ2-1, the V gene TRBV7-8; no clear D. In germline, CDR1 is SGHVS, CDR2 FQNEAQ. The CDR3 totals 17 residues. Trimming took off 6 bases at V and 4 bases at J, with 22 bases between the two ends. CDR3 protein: CASRSTRLGSSYNEQFF. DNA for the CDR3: TGTGCCAGCAGATCAACCCGGTTGGGAAGTTCTTACAATGAGCAGTTCTTC. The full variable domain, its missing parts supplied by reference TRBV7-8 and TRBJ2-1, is GAGVSQSPRYKVAKRGQDVALRCDPISGHVSLFWYQQALGQGPEFLTYFQNEAQLDKSGLPSDRFFAERPEGSVSTLKIQRTQQEDSAVYLCASRSTRLGSSYNEQFFGPGTRLTVL.

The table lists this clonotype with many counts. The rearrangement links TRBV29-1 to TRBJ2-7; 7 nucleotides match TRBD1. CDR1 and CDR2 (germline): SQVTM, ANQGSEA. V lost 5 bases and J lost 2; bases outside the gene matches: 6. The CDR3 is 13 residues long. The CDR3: CSVNSGTAYEQYF. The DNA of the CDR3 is TGCAGCGTTAACTCCGGGACAGCCTACGAGCAGTACTTC.

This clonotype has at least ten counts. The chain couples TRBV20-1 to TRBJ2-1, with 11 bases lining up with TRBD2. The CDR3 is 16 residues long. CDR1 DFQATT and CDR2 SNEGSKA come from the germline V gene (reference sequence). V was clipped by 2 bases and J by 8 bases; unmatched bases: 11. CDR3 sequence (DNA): TGCAGTGCTAGACTTTCTAGCGGGGGGAGTTTGGATGAGCAGTTCTTC. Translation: CSARLSSGGSLDEQFF.

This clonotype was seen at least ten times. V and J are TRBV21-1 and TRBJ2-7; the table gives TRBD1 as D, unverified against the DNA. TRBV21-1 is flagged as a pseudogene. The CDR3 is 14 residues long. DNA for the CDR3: TGTGCCAGCAGCAAAGTCCAGGGACGGGACGAGCAGTACTTC. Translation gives CASSKVQGRDEQYF.

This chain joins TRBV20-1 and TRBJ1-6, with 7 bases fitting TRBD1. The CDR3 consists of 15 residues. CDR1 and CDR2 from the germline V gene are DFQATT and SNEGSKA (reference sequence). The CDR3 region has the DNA TGCAGCGTAAGGGGGCAGGGGTCCTATAATTCACCCCTCCACTTT. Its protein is CSVRGQGSYNSPLHF.

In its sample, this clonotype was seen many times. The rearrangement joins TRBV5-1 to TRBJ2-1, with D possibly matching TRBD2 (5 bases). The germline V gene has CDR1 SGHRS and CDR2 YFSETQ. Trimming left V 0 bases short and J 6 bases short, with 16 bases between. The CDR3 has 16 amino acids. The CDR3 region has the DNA TGCGCCAGCAGCTTGGGAGCGGTCGTGGGTGGCAATGAGCAGTTCTTC. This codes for CASSLGAVVGGNEQFF.

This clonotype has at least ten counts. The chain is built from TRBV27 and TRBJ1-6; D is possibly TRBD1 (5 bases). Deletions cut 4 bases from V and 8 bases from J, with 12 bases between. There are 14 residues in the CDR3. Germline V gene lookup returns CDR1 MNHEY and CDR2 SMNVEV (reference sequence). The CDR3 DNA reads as TGTGCCAGCAGTTCCGGTGGGGCGCATTCACCCCTCCACTTT. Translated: CASSSGGAHSPLHF.

CDR3 in DNA: TGTGCCAGCAGGCAAACGTCCGGCTACACCTTC. Translation gives CASRQTSGYTF. The chain employs TRBV12-3 or TRBV12-4 and TRBJ1-2; D is unresolved. CDR3 length: 11 residues. V was trimmed by 6 bases and J by 8 bases, leaving 10 bases between them.

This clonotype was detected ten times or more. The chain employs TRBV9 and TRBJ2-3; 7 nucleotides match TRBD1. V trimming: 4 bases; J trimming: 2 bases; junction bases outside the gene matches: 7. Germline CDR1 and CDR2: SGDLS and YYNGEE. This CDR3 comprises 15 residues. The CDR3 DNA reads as TGTGCCAGCAGCTCCTGGGACAGCCTCACAGATACGCAGTATTTT. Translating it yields CASSSWDSLTDTQYF.

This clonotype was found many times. CDR3 DNA sequence: TGTGCCAGCCGGGACAGGTCGCTTCCAAGTGGAAACACCATATATTTT. It codes for CASRDRSLPSGNTIYF. The V and J genes are TRBV19 and TRBJ1-3; 8 positions agree with TRBD1. Germline V CDR1 and CDR2: LNHDA, SQIVND (reference sequence). The CDR3 has 16 amino acids. With 9 bases clipped from V and 3 bases from J, the junction kept 13 bases outside the gene matches.

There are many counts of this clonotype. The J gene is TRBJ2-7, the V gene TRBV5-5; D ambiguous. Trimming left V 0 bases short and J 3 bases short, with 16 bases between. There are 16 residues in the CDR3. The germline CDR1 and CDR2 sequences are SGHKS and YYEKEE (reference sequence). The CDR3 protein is CASSLAGSPPVYEQYF. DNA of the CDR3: TGTGCCAGCAGCTTGGCCGGCAGCCCCCCGGTCTACGAGCAGTACTTC.

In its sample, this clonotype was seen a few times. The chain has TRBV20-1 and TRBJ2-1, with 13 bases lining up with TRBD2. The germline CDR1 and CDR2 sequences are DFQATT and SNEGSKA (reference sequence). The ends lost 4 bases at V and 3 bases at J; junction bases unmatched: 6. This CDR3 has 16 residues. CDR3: CSATGGTSGNYNEQFF. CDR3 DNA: TGCAGTGCTACCGGAGGGACTAGCGGGAACTACAATGAGCAGTTCTTC.

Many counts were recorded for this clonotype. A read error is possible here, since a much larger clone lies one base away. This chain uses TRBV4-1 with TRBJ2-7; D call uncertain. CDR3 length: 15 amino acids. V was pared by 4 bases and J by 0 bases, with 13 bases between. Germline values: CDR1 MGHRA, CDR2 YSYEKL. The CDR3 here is CASSLELNSSYEQYF. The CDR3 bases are TGCGCCAGCAGCCTCGAGCTGAACAGCTCCTACGAGCAGTACTTC.

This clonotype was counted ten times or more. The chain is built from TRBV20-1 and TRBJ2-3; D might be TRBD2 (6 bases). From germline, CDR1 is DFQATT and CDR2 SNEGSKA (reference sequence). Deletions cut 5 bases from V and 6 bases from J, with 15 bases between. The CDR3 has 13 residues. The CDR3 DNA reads TGCAGTGCTCGTCAAAGGGGAGGTGATACGCAGTATTTT. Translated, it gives CSARQRGGDTQYF.

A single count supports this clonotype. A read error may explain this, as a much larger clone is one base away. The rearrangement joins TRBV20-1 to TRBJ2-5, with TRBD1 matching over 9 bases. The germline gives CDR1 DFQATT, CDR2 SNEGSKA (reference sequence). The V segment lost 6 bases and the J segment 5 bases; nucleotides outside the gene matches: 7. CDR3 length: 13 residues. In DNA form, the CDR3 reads TGCAGTGCCGACGGGACAGGGCATGAGACCCAGTACTTC. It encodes CSADGTGHETQYF.

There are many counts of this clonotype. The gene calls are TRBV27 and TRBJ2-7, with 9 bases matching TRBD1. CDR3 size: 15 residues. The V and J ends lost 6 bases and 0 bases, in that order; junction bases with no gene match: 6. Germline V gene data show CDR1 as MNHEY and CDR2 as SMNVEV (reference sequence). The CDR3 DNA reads TGTGCCAGCAGACCCGGGACAGGGCGCTCCTACGAGCAGTACTTC. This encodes CASRPGTGRSYEQYF.

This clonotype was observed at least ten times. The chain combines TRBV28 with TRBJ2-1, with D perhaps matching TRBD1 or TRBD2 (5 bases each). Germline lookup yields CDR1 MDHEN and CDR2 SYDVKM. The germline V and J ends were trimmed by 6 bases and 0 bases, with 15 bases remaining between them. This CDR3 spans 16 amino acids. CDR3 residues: CASSPRGGSSYNEQFF. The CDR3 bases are TGTGCCAGCAGCCCCCGTGGGGGAAGCTCCTACAATGAGCAGTTCTTC.